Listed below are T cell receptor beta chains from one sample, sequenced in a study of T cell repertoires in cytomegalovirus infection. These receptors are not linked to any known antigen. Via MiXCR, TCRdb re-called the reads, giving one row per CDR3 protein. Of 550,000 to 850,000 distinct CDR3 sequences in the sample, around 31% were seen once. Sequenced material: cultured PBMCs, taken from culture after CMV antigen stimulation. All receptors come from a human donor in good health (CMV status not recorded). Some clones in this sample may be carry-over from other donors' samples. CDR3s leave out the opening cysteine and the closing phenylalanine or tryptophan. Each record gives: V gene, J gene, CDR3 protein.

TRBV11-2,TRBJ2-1,ASSLNSGSDEQF
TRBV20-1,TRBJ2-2,SARTPTGTGELF
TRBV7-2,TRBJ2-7,ASSLIRASYEQY
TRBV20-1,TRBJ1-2,SAVGTGTFYGYT
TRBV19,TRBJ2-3,ASSIESVPPADTQY
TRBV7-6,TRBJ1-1,ASSPGTGLRTEAF
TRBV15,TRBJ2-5,ATSRDRTSTQY
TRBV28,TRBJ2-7,ASNLPGQLYYEQY
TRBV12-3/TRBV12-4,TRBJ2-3,ASWGPSVTVAGGTDTQY
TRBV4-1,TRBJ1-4,ASSQEPAVTKLF
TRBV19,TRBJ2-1,ASAKGQINLKSSYNEQF
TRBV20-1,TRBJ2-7,SARSAGTYEQY
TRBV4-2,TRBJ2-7,ASSQEWGTSGGDEQY
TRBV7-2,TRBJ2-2,ASSFRDGELF
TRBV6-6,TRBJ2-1,ASSYYSGRKDEQF
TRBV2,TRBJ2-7,ASRVDSYSSYEQY
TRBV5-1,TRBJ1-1,ASSLEPGQEREAF
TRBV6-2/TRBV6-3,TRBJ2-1,ASSPSYYNEQF
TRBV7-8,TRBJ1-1,ASSLGDGDTEAF
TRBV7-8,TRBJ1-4,ASSPWTGSDEKLF
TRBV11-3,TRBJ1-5,ASSPTGGEGNQPQH
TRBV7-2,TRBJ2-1,ASSFLTASYNEQF
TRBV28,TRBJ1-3,ASRRDSATTHSGNTIY
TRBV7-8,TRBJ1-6,ASSLGRSGFFNSPLH
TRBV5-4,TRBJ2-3,ASSLEGRGGPDTQY
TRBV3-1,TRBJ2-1,ASSQDPAVTEQF
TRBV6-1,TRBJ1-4,ASSPYTTNEKLF
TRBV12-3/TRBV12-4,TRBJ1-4,ASRTGGETEKLF
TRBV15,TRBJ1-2,ATSGPNGEGGYT
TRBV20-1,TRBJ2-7,SANGLAGRPYEQY
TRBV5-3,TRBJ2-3,ASSPQGERLAGAL
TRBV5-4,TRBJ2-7,ASRKDYSYEQY
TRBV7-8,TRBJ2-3,ASSRTRQADTQY
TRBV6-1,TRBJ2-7,ASTGVSYEQY
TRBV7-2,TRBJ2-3,ASSYYSRATDTQY
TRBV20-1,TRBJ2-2,SAVGNLAGGPPTGELF
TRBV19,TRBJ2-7,ASSYAQGGEQY
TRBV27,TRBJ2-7,ASRNTGKAEQY
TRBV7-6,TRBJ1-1,ASSLGTPSTEAF
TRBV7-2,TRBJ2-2,ATGERRNTGELF
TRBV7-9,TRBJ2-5,ASSPSSRARETQY
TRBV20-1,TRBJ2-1,SARDPGQGGNEQF
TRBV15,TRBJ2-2,ATSRGGVGGELF
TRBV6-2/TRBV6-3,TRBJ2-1,ASSPGGRGGSEQF
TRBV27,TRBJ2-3,ASSLSRTGSISDTQY
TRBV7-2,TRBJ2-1,ASSSPEGVRDNEQF
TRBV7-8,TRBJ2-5,ASSLGGEGLRETQY